The 10 T cell receptor beta chains below come from one sample, sequenced in a study of human T cells and chemical hapten exposure. Time point described: pre-sensitization, week 0. The treatment was: therapeutic diphenylcyclopropenone sensitization with weekly scalp DPC. TCRdb ran MiXCR on the RACE reads and lists one entry per CDR3 protein. The sample has about 92,000 distinct CDR3 sequences, around 10% seen once. The sequences come from whole blood, collected in connection with sensitization to the hapten diphenylcyclopropenone (DPC). The receptors were gathered from a woman aged 35 to 49 with alopecia areata. Some clones in this sample may be carry-over from other donors' samples.

This clonotype was counted at least ten times. The chain uses TRBV29-1 and TRBJ2-1; 8 positions match TRBD1. V trimming: 5 bases; J trimming: 4 bases; junction bases outside the gene matches: 7. There are 14 residues in the CDR3. CDR1 is SQVTM, CDR2 ANQGSEA, per germline. The CDR3 spells CSVQGATGYNEQFF. For the CDR3, the DNA is TGCAGCGTTCAGGGGGCCACAGGGTACAATGAGCAGTTCTTC.

The genes are TRBV20-1 and TRBJ2-3; perhaps TRBD2 as D (6 bases). This CDR3 is built from 14 residues. Trimming pared 5 bases from V and 2 bases from J, leaving 14 bases between. Germline loops: CDR1 DFQATT, CDR2 SNEGSKA (reference sequence). CDR3 nucleotide sequence: TGCAGTGCTGTCGGAGGGCTAGTCACAGATACGCAGTATTTT. Translated: CSAVGGLVTDTQYF.

The rearrangement uses TRBV24-1 and TRBJ1-2, with a tentative D call TRBD1 (5 bases). This CDR3 contains 12 residues. Germline loops: CDR1 KGHDR, CDR2 SFDVKD. Trimming took 6 bases from V and 1 from J, leaving 5 bases between them. The CDR3 bases are TGTGCCACCAGTCAGGGTAACTATGGCTACACCTTC. Protein sequence: CATSQGNYGYTF.

The rearrangement joins TRBV5-5 to TRBJ1-6, with 8 bases identical to TRBD1. The CDR3 loop spans 15 amino acids. The germline CDR1 and CDR2 sequences are SGHKS and YYEKEE (reference sequence). V lost 5 bases to trimming and J lost 10 bases; unmatched junction nucleotides: 11. The CDR3 DNA reads TGTGCCAGCAGTCGTGAGGACAGGGTAGCATCACCCCTCCACTTT. This gives the protein CASSREDRVASPLHF.

The chain couples TRBV5-5 to TRBJ2-5, with 12 nucleotides matching TRBD2. The CDR3 is 15 residues long. Germline CDR1 is SGHKS and CDR2 is YYEKEE (reference sequence). V dropped 0 bases and J dropped 7; count of bases not matched to a gene: 4. The CDR3 loop is CASSLETSGGRTQYF. The DNA for the CDR3 is TGTGCCAGCAGCTTGGAGACTAGCGGGGGTCGGACCCAGTACTTC. Full variable domain (outside the CDR3, taken from reference TRBV5-5 and TRBJ2-5): DAGVTQSPTHLIKTRGQQVTLRCSPISGHKSVSWYQQVLGQGPQFIFQYYEKEERGRGNFPDRFSARQFPNYSSELNVNALLLGDSALYLCASSLETSGGRTQYFGPGTRLLVL.

This clonotype was counted between two and nine times. This sequence joins TRBV28 and TRBJ1-2; D is ambiguous. The CDR3 has 13 amino acids. Germline V lookup: CDR1 MDHEN, CDR2 SYDVKM. V lost 6 bases and J lost 2, with 10 bases in between. CDR3 in amino acids: CASSLEANYGYTF. The DNA of the CDR3 is TGTGCCAGCAGCCTGGAGGCGAACTATGGCTACACCTTC.

This clonotype was found many times. The chain joins TRBV6-6 to TRBJ1-1, with a tentative D call TRBD1 (5 bases). CDR1 is MNHNY, CDR2 SVGAGI, per germline (reference sequence). The CDR3 has 14 amino acids. V gave up 4 bases and J gave up 1 base, with 10 bases separating them. The CDR3 reads CASSLARGNTEAFF. Here the CDR3 DNA reads TGTGCCAGCAGTTTGGCGAGGGGGAACACTGAAGCTTTCTTT.

This clonotype has more than one count but fewer than ten. The V and J genes are TRBV7-9 and TRBJ1-6; D might be TRBD1 (6 bases). The CDR3 contains 15 residues. Per germline, CDR1 SEHNR and CDR2 FQNEAQ (reference sequence). The V and J ends lost 0 bases and 7 bases respectively, with 10 bases between them. In DNA form, the CDR3 reads TGTGCCAGCAGCTTAGCGTGGAGGGGGAATTCACCCCTCCACTTT. It codes for CASSLAWRGNSPLHF.

This clonotype was seen many times. The chain links TRBV4-2 to TRBJ2-7; D may correspond to TRBD1 or TRBD2 (6 bases each). The germline CDR1 and CDR2 sequences are LGHNA and YNFKEQ. Deletions cut 2 bases from V and 1 base from J, with 9 bases between. The CDR3 has 14 residues. CDR3: CASSQRGASYEQYF. The DNA for the CDR3 is TGTGCCAGCAGCCAAAGGGGGGCATCCTACGAGCAGTACTTC.

This clonotype turned up a few times. The chain combines TRBV6-6 with TRBJ2-1; D is unresolved. The CDR3 is 14 residues long. The V end was cut by 4 bases, the J end by 7 bases, with 14 bases between. Germline V gene data show CDR1 as MNHNY and CDR2 as SVGAGI (reference sequence). DNA for the CDR3: TGTGCCAGCAGTTCTATCGGGCCTGAGAATGAGCAGTTCTTC. This translates into CASSSIGPENEQFF.